This TCR beta chain was profiled in a study of blood T cell repertoires in COVID-19. CDR1 and CDR2 from the germline V gene are MNHEY and SVGAGI. The CDR3 length is 12 residues. Deletions cut 9 bases from V and 6 bases from J, with 12 bases between. The assay was immunoSEQ multiplex PCR, and TCRdb's table has in-frame clones only and misses some. Among approximately 97,000 clones listed, approximately 81% were seen once. The sequencing sample was made of peripheral blood. The chain is built from TRBV6-5 and TRBJ2-1, with TRBD2 as a possible D gene (6 bases). This TCR came from a man older than 75 with acute or convalescent COVID-19. CDR3 residues: CASSGVGNEQFF. The DNA for the CDR3 is TGTGCCAGTTCGGGAGTAGGCAATGAGCAGTTCTTC.